This T cell receptor beta chain was captured in a study of T cells in Graves' hyperthyroidism and ophthalmopathy. Study outcomes and limitations: For ophthalmopathy, model prediction preceded onset by a median 6.5 months.

With regard to this clonotype: What it binds is unknown.

Amplification of TCR beta CDR3 regions was performed using RNA transcripts as template. TCR CDR3 regions were first amplified by RT-PCR with HTBI primers. TCRdb called the multiplex PCR reads again in MiXCR, with one record for every CDR3 protein. The sample shows about 600,000 distinct CDR3 sequences, more than 15% of them seen only once. Active moderate-to-severe ophthalmopathy, Clinical Activity Score at least 3, NOSPECS at least 4, under 3 months' duration. Out of 8.5 to 10 ml of fresh peripheral blood came the PBMCs. Deletions cut 8 bases from V and 6 bases from J, with 8 bases between. The CDR3 is 11 residues long.

The receptor comes from a woman aged 40 to 55 with Graves' ophthalmopathy. The V gene is TRBV12-3 or TRBV12-4, the J gene TRBJ2-1; D call uncertain. The specimen was blood. The CDR3 loop reads CASGKGNEQFF. The CDR3 coding sequence is TGTGCCAGCGGTAAGGGCAATGAGCAGTTCTTC.